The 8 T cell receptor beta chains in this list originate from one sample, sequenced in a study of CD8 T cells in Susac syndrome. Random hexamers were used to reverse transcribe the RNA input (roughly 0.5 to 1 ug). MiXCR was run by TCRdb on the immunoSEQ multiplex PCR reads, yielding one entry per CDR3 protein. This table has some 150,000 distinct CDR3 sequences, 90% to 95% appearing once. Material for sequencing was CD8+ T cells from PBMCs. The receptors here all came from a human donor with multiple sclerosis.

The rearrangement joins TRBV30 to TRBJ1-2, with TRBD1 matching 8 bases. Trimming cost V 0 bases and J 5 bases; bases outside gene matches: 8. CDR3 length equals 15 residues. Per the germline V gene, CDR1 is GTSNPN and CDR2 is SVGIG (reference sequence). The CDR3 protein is CAWSVLDRAVYGYTF. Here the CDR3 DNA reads TGTGCCTGGAGTGTCTTGGACAGGGCGGTTTATGGCTACACCTTC.

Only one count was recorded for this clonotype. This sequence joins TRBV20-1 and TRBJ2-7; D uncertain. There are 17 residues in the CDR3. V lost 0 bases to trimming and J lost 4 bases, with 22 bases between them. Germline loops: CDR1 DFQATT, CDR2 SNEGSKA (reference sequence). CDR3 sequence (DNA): TGCAGTGCTAGAGATAGTGGAGAGGAACAATTACCATACGAGCAGTACTTC. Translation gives CSARDSGEEQLPYEQYF.

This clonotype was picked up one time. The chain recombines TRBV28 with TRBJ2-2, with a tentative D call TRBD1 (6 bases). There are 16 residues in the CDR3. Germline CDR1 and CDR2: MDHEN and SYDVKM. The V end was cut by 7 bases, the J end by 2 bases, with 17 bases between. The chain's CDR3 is CASTIPGTHNTGELFF. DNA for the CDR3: TGTGCCAGCACCATTCCCGGGACACATAACACCGGGGAGCTGTTTTTT.

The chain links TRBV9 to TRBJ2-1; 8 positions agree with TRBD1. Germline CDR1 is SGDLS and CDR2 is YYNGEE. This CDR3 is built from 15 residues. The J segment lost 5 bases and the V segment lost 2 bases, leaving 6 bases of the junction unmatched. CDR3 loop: CASSVQGAVNNEQFF. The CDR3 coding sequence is TGTGCCAGCAGCGTTCAGGGGGCTGTCAACAATGAGCAGTTCTTC.

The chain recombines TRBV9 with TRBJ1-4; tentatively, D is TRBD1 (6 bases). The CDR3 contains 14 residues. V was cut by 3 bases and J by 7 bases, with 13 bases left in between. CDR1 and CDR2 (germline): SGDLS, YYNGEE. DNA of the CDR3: TGTGCCAGCAGCGCAGGGGTCACGAGTGAAAAACTGTTTTTT. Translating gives CASSAGVTSEKLFF.

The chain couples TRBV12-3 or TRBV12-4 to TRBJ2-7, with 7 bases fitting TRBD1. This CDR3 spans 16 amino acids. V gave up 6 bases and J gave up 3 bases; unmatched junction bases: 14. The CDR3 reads CASSSTTGQFYYEQYF. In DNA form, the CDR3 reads TGTGCCAGCAGCTCGACAACGGGACAGTTTTACTACGAGCAGTACTTC.

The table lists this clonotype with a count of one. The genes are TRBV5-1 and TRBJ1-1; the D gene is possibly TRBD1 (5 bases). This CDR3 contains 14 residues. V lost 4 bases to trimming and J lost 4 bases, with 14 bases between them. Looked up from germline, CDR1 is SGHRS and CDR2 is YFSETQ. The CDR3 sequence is CASSPGRGSTEAFF. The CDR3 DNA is TGCGCCAGCAGCCCGGGGAGGGGCAGCACTGAAGCTTTCTTT.

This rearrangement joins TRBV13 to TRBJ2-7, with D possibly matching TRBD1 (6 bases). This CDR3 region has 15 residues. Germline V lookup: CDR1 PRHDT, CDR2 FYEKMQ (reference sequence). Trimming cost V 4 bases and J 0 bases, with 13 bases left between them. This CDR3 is CASSSPGHPSYEQYF. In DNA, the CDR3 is TGTGCCAGCAGCTCTCCGGGACATCCCTCCTACGAGCAGTACTTC.